Each of the 28 T cell receptor beta chains below was sequenced from the same sample in a study of blood T cells in healthy people across ages. Next came a second PCR, run for 7 to 11 cycles, which used a sample-barcoded 5' primer along with a J-beta primer mix. One entry per CDR3 protein, called by TCRdb with MiXCR from the 5' RACE reads. The sample shows some 920,000 distinct CDR3 sequences, 45% to 60% of them seen only once. Source material: blood. All receptors derive from a woman aged 55-70 years in good health.

This rearrangement joins TRBV6-5 to TRBJ2-2; D might be TRBD2 (5 bases). V was shortened by 8 bases and J by 6 bases, with 10 bases between the two germline ends. This CDR3 has 12 amino acids. Germline V lookup: CDR1 MNHEY, CDR2 SVGAGI. CDR3 coding DNA: TGTGCCAGCGGACTGGGCGCCGGGGAGCTGTTTTTT. Its translation is CASGLGAGELFF.

The chain joins TRBV12-3 or TRBV12-4 to TRBJ2-1, with D hard to call. The V end was cut by 0 bases, the J end by 2 bases, with 5 bases between. The CDR3 runs 14 residues. CDR3 sequence reads: CASSLALTYNEQFF. The CDR3 DNA reads as TGTGCCAGCAGTTTAGCACTGACCTACAATGAGCAGTTCTTC.

The CDR3 sequence: CASRNWDYGYTF. CDR3 nucleotides: TGTGCCAGCAGAAATTGGGACTATGGCTACACCTTC. The chain joins TRBV6-1 to TRBJ1-2; D gene uncertain. Per the germline V gene, CDR1 is MNHNS and CDR2 is SASEGT. There are 12 residues in the CDR3. V was trimmed by 6 bases and J by 3 bases, leaving 8 bases between them.

On this clonotype itself: A much bigger clone sits one base away, suggesting this may be a read error. The genes are TRBV15 and TRBJ2-7, with D perhaps matching TRBD1 (6 bases). Germline V CDR1 and CDR2: LNHNV, YYDKDF (reference sequence). The CDR3 length is 16 residues. Trimming took off 0 bases at V and 12 bases at J, with 24 bases between the two ends. The CDR3 is CATSREPVGLRDIRYF. CDR3 DNA: TGTGCCACCAGCAGAGAGCCGGTAGGCCTCCGGGACATTCGGTACTTC.

The V call is TRBV6-1, the J call TRBJ2-5; D uncertain. V was trimmed by 1 base and J by 1 base, leaving 10 bases between them. This CDR3 region has 15 residues. Germline lookup yields CDR1 MNHNS and CDR2 SASEGT. The DNA of the CDR3 is TGTGCCAGCAGTGAAGAATGGTGGTTCCAAGAGACCCAGTACTTC. Amino acid sequence: CASSEEWWFQETQYF.

The J gene is TRBJ1-1, the V gene TRBV14; weak D call: TRBD1 (5 bases). The CDR3 is 16 amino acids. V was trimmed by 1 base and J by 2 bases, leaving 14 bases between them. Germline V gene data show CDR1 as SGHDN and CDR2 as FVKESK. Here the CDR3 reads CASSQVYGRVNTEAFF. CDR3 DNA sequence: TGTGCCAGCAGCCAAGTGTATGGCAGGGTTAACACTGAAGCTTTCTTT.

This clonotype came up once. V and J are TRBV28 and TRBJ1-1, with D perhaps TRBD1 (6 bases). CDR3 length: 14 residues. V lost 9 bases to trimming and J lost 3 bases, with 17 bases between them. Germline V gene lookup returns CDR1 MDHEN and CDR2 SYDVKM. The CDR3 reads CASRFQGQYTEAFF. CDR3 nucleotide sequence: TGTGCCAGTAGGTTTCAGGGGCAGTACACTGAAGCTTTCTTT.

The rearrangement links TRBV11-2 to TRBJ2-1, with 7 nucleotides matching TRBD2. Germline CDR1 is SGHAT and CDR2 is FQNNGV. V shed 3 bases, J shed 1 base, and the junction held 6 bases outside the gene matches. CDR3 length: 16 amino acids. In nucleotides, the CDR3 is TGTGCCAGCAGCTTTCGGCCTAGCGGTTCCTACAATGAGCAGTTCTTC. Protein sequence: CASSFRPSGSYNEQFF.

This clonotype was picked up many times. The V gene is TRBV5-1, the J gene TRBJ2-7; tentative D call: TRBD1 (5 bases). Germline-derived CDR1 and CDR2 are SGHRS and YFSETQ. The V end was cut by 0 bases, the J end by 1 base, with 5 bases between. The CDR3 extends over 13 amino acids. The CDR3 DNA follows: TGCGCCAGCAGCTTGGAGGGGTCCTACGAGCAGTACTTC. This translates into CASSLEGSYEQYF. Complete variable domain (other parts from reference TRBV5-1 and TRBJ2-7): KAGVTQTPRYLIKTRGQQVTLSCSPISGHRSVSWYQQTPGQGLQFLFEYFSETQRNKGNFPGRFSGRQFSNSRSEMNVSTLELGDSALYLCASSLEGSYEQYFGPGTRLTVT.

The rearrangement uses TRBV4-3 and TRBJ2-2; D unresolved. Germline V gene lookup returns CDR1 LGHNA and CDR2 YSLEER. V shed 0 bases and J shed 7 bases, with 12 bases lying between them. CDR3 length equals 15 residues. The CDR3 coding sequence is TGCGCCAGCAGCCAAGATAGGACGCTGCTCGGGGAGCTGTTTTTT. Protein: CASSQDRTLLGELFF.

CDR3 coding DNA: TGTGCCAGCAGCTTGAGAGCGGGAGGTCTCGGGGACATTCAGTACTTC. It translates to CASSLRAGGLGDIQYF. The V gene is TRBV7-9, the J gene TRBJ2-4, with 9 positions matching TRBD2. The trim removed 3 bases at V and 8 bases at J, leaving 11 bases unmatched. Germline loops: CDR1 SEHNR, CDR2 FQNEAQ (reference sequence). The CDR3 is made up of 16 amino acids.

CDR3 coding DNA: TGTGCCAGCAGCGTCCCCGGGACAGGGGGCACTGAAGCTTTCTTT. This gives the protein CASSVPGTGGTEAFF. The chain carries TRBV9 and TRBJ1-1; 11 bases are shared with TRBD1. This CDR3 is 15 amino acids long. Germline V lookup: CDR1 SGDLS, CDR2 YYNGEE. The junction had 4 bases not matched to a gene; V was cut back by 2 bases and J by 4 bases.

The CDR3 here is CSALNSYEQYF. The CDR3 DNA reads as TGCAGTGCTTTGAATTCCTACGAGCAGTACTTC. The chain links TRBV20-1 to TRBJ2-7; D ambiguous. Trimming left V 5 bases short and J 1 base short, with 6 bases between. The CDR3 is made up of 11 amino acids. Germline V gene data show CDR1 as DFQATT and CDR2 as SNEGSKA (reference sequence).

V is TRBV29-1 and J is TRBJ2-7; 7 nucleotides agree with TRBD1. The CDR3 is made up of 14 amino acids. Trimming at V came to 2 bases and at J to 2 bases, leaving 6 bases not matched to a gene. Per the germline V gene, CDR1 is SQVTM and CDR2 is ANQGSEA. CDR3 loop: CSVEPVGQPYEQYF. CDR3 nucleotides: TGCAGCGTTGAACCGGTGGGACAGCCCTACGAGCAGTACTTC.

This clonotype was seen a few times. V is TRBV5-1 and J is TRBJ2-6; D not certain. The V and J ends lost 0 bases and 2 bases respectively, with 6 bases between them. The CDR3 contains 15 residues. The germline V gene has CDR1 SGHRS and CDR2 YFSETQ. CDR3 coding DNA: TGCGCCAGCAGCTTGGCTTTTGCTGGGGCCAACGTCCTGACTTTC. Its translation: CASSLAFAGANVLTF.

The chain recombines TRBV11-2 with TRBJ2-5, with D perhaps given as TRBD1 or TRBD2 (5 bases each). With 4 bases removed from V and 5 bases from J, the gap between germline ends came to 20 bases. The CDR3 loop spans 16 amino acids. Germline lookup yields CDR1 SGHAT and CDR2 FQNNGV. For the CDR3, the DNA is TGTGCCAGCAGCTATAGCCGGGGACCAAACCGGGAGACCCAGTACTTC. Residues: CASSYSRGPNRETQYF. The whole variable domain, filled in from reference TRBV11-2 and TRBJ2-5, reads EAGVAQSPRYKIIEKRQSVAFWCNPISGHATLYWYQQILGQGPKLLIQFQNNGVVDDSQLPKDRFSAERLKGVDSTLKIQPAKLEDSAVYLCASSYSRGPNRETQYFGPGTRLLVL.

This chain connects TRBV20-1 to TRBJ2-7, with D uncertain. The germline V gene encodes CDR1 DFQATT and CDR2 SNEGSKA (reference sequence). The CDR3 is 16 amino acids. Trimming removed 0 bases from V and 0 bases from J, with 15 bases in between. CDR3 residues: CSARDIRLLSSYEQYF. CDR3 coding DNA: TGCAGTGCTAGAGATATTCGACTTTTAAGCTCCTACGAGCAGTACTTC.

The J gene is TRBJ2-1, the V gene TRBV20-1; D uncertain. With 0 bases removed from V and 0 bases from J, the gap between germline ends came to 15 bases. Germline V gene lookup returns CDR1 DFQATT and CDR2 SNEGSKA (reference sequence). The CDR3 extends over 17 amino acids. CDR3 protein: CSAREGRSYSSYNEQFF. The CDR3 region has the DNA TGCAGTGCTAGAGAGGGCAGGTCCTACAGCTCCTACAATGAGCAGTTCTTC.

This chain connects TRBV28 to TRBJ2-7, with a tentative D call TRBD2 (6 bases). Trimming removed 0 bases at V and 0 bases at J, with 9 bases between. Germline V CDR1 and CDR2: MDHEN, SYDVKM. This CDR3 has 15 residues. CDR3 coding DNA: TGTGCCAGCAGTTTATGGTCCGGGGGCTCCTACGAGCAGTACTTC. Translation gives CASSLWSGGSYEQYF.

This clonotype was counted between two and nine times. The chain links TRBV15 to TRBJ2-3, with 10 bases lining up with TRBD2. The V segment lost 1 base and the J segment 1 base; nucleotides outside the gene matches: 2. The CDR3 runs to 16 residues. Germline V lookup: CDR1 LNHNV, CDR2 YYDKDF (reference sequence). In nucleotides, the CDR3 is TGTGCCACCAGCAGAGGACTAGCGGGCGGCACAGATACGCAGTATTTT. It yields the protein CATSRGLAGGTDTQYF.

V usage is TRBV7-2 and J usage is TRBJ1-4, with 9 bases fitting TRBD1. The V gene's germline CDR1 is SGHTA and CDR2 FQGNSA. The junction had 4 bases not matched to a gene; V was cut back by 3 bases and J by 5 bases. The length of the CDR3 is 15 residues. The CDR3 loop reads CASSFEGQGNEKLFF. CDR3 coding DNA: TGTGCCAGCAGCTTCGAGGGACAGGGAAATGAAAAACTGTTTTTT. The full variable domain, its missing parts supplied by reference TRBV7-2 and TRBJ1-4, is GAGVSQSPSNKVTEKGKDVELRCDPISGHTALYWYRQSLGQGLEFLIYFQGNSAPDKSGLPSDRFSAERTGGSVSTLTIQRTQQEDSAVYLCASSFEGQGNEKLFFGSGTQLSVL.

The chain uses TRBV15 and TRBJ1-2, with 10 bases that match TRBD1. Per the germline V gene, CDR1 is LNHNV and CDR2 is YYDKDF (reference sequence). The J segment lost 4 bases and the V segment lost 3 bases, leaving 8 bases of the junction unmatched. There are 16 residues in the CDR3. The CDR3, as DNA: TGTGCCACCAGCAGGCCGGGACAGGGGTTTGGCTATGGCTACACCTTC. Protein: CATSRPGQGFGYGYTF. Combining the CDR3 with reference TRBV15 and TRBJ1-2 gives the whole variable domain DAMVIQNPRYQVTQFGKPVTLSCSQTLNHNVMYWYQQKSSQAPKLLFHYYDKDFNNEADTPDNFQSRRPNTSFCFLDIRSPGLGDTAMYLCATSRPGQGFGYGYTFGSGTRLTVV.

The V and J genes are TRBV18 and TRBJ1-5; no clear D. V was trimmed by 3 bases and J by 4 bases, leaving 13 bases between them. The CDR3 contains 15 residues. Germline V lookup: CDR1 KGHSH, CDR2 LQKENI. This chain's CDR3 is CASSPFQTENQPQHF. The CDR3 DNA reads as TGTGCCAGCTCACCGTTTCAAACAGAAAATCAGCCCCAGCATTTT.

J is TRBJ1-5 and V is TRBV20-1; the D is unclear. There are 15 residues in the CDR3. V dropped 7 bases and J dropped 1 base, with 17 bases sitting between them. Germline values: CDR1 DFQATT, CDR2 SNEGSKA (reference sequence). The CDR3: CSGPSPQESNQPQHF. In DNA form, the CDR3 reads TGCAGTGGCCCGTCCCCCCAGGAGAGCAATCAGCCCCAGCATTTT.

The chain uses TRBV5-1 and TRBJ1-6; D may be TRBD1 (5 bases). This CDR3 contains 14 residues. Germline assignment: CDR1 SGHRS and CDR2 YFSETQ. V gave up 6 bases and J gave up 9 bases, with 16 bases separating them. CDR3 region: CASTAPGDGSPLHF. DNA of the CDR3: TGCGCCAGCACCGCGCCTGGGGACGGTTCACCCCTCCACTTT. The variable domain in full, with the rest retrieved from reference TRBV5-1 and TRBJ1-6, is KAGVTQTPRYLIKTRGQQVTLSCSPISGHRSVSWYQQTPGQGLQFLFEYFSETQRNKGNFPGRFSGRQFSNSRSEMNVSTLELGDSALYLCASTAPGDGSPLHFGNGTRLTVT.

Concerning this clonotype itself: With a much larger clone just one base away, this may be a read error. The chain joins TRBV10-3 to TRBJ2-1; 8 bases line up with TRBD2. This CDR3 is built from 13 residues. Germline V gene lookup returns CDR1 ENHRY and CDR2 SYGVKD. The CDR3 DNA is TGTACCATCGAAGCGGGAGTGGAGAGTGAGCAGTTCTTC. It specifies CTIEAGVESEQFF.

This chain links TRBV15 with TRBJ2-5; D might be TRBD1 (5 bases). The CDR3 is made up of 14 amino acids. Trimming took 1 base from V and 0 from J, leaving 6 bases between them. CDR1 LNHNV and CDR2 YYDKDF come from the germline V gene (reference sequence). The CDR3 region is CATSRAGYQETQYF. The CDR3 coding sequence is TGTGCCACCAGCAGAGCAGGGTACCAAGAGACCCAGTACTTC.

The genes are TRBV5-1 and TRBJ2-7; TRBD1 agrees at 11 bases. Germline assignment: CDR1 SGHRS and CDR2 YFSETQ. CDR3 length: 16 amino acids. Trimming removed 3 bases from V and 12 bases from J; junction bases left unmatched: 17. DNA for the CDR3: TGCGCCAGCAGCTCGAGGACAGGGGGCCGTCAGGAGACCCTGTACTTC. Encoded protein: CASSSRTGGRQETLYF.